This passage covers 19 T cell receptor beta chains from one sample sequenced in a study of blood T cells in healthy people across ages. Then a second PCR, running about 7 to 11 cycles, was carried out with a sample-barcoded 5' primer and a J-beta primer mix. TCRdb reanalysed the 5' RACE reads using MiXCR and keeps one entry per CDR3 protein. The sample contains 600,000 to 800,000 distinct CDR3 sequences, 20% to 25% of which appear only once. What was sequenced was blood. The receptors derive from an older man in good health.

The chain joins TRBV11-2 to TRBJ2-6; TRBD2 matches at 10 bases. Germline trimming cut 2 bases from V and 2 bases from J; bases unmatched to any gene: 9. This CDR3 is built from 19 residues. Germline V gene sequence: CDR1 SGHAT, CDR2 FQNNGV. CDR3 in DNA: TGTGCCAGCAGCTTATTAGCGGGAGGACTCCAAACTGGGGCCAACGTCCTGACTTTC. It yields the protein CASSLLAGGLQTGANVLTF.

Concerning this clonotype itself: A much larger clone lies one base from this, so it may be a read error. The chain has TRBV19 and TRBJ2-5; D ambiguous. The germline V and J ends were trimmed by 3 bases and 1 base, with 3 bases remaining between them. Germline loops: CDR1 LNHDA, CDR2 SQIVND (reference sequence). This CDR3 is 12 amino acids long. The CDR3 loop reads CASSMGQETQYF. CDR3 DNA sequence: TGTGCCAGTAGTATGGGCCAAGAGACCCAGTACTTC.

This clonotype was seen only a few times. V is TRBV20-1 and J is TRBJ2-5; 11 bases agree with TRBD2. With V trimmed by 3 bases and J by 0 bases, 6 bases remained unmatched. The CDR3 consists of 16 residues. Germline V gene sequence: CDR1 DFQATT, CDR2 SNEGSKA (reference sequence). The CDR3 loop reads CSASPLTSGNQETQYF. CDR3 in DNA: TGCAGTGCTAGTCCCTTGACTAGCGGGAACCAAGAGACCCAGTACTTC.

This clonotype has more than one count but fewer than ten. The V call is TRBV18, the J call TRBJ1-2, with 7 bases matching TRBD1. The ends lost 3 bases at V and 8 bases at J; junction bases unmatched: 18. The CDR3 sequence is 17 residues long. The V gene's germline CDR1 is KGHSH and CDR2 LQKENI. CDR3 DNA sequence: TGTGCCAGCTCACCTTCAAAGAGGCCAGGGGGTTCGTCAGGCTACACCTTC. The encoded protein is CASSPSKRPGGSSGYTF.

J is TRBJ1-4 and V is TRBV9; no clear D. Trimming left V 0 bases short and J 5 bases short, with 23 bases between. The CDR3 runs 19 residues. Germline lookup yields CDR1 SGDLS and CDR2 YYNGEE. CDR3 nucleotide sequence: TGTGCCAGCAGCGTAGTGGAGTCCACTACACGTTGGCCGAATGAAAAACTGTTTTTT. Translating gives CASSVVESTTRWPNEKLFF.

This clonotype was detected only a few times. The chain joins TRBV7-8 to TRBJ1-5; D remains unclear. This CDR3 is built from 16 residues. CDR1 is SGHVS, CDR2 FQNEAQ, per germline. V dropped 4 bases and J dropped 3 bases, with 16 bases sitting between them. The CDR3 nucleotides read TGTGCCAGCAGCTGGGCAGGCGACGCAATCAATCAGCCCCAGCATTTT. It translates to CASSWAGDAINQPQHF.

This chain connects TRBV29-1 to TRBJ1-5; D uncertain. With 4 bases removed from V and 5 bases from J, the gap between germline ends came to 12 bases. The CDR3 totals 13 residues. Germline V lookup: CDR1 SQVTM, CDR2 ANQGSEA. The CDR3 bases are TGCAGCGTTGTTCTGTCTGGGGATCAGCCCCAGCATTTT. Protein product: CSVVLSGDQPQHF.

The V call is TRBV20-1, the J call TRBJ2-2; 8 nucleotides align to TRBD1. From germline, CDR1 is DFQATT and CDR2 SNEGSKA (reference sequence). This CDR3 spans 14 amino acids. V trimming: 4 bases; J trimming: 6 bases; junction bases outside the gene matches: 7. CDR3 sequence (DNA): TGCAGTGCTACACGAACAGGGGGAGCCGGGGAGCTGTTTTTT. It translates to CSATRTGGAGELFF.

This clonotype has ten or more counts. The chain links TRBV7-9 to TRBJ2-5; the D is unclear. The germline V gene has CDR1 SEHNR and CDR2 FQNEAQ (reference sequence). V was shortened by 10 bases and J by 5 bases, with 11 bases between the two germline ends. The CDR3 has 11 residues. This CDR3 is CATTAEETQYF. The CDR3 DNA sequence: TGTGCCACCACGGCGGAGGAGACCCAGTACTTC.

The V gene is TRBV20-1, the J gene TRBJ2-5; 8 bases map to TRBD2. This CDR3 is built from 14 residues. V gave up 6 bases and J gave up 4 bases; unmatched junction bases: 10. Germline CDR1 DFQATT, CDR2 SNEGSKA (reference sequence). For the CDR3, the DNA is TGCAGTGCCAAAGCGGGAGTAGGGCGAGAGACCCAGTACTTC. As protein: CSAKAGVGRETQYF.

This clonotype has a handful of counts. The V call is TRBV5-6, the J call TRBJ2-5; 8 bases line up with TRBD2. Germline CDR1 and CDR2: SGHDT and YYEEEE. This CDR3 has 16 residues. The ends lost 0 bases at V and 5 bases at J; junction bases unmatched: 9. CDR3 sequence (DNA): TGTGCCAGCAGCTTGGGGAGTAGCGGGAAGTTGGAGACCCAGTACTTC. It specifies CASSLGSSGKLETQYF.

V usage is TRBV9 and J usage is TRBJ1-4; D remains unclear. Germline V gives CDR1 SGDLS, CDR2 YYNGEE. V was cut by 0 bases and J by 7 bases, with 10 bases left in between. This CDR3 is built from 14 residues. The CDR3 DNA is TGTGCCAGCAGCGTAGCAGCGAAGGGTGAAAAACTGTTTTTT. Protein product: CASSVAAKGEKLFF.

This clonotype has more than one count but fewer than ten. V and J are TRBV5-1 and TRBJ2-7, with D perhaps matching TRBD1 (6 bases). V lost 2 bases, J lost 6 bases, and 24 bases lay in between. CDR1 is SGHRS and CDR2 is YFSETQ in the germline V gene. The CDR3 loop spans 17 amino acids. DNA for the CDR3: TGCGCCAGCAGCTTTCCAAATGGGACATCCCATAGGGGCGAGCAGTACTTC. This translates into CASSFPNGTSHRGEQYF.

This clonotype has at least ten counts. This CDR3 is CASSPPNSQETQYF. The CDR3 DNA follows: TGTGCCAGCTCACCACCCAATAGCCAAGAGACCCAGTACTTC. The chain couples TRBV18 to TRBJ2-5; unclear D gene. From germline, CDR1 is KGHSH and CDR2 LQKENI. The V and J ends lost 0 bases and 1 base respectively, with 6 bases between them. The CDR3 sequence is 14 residues long. The full variable domain, in which reference TRBV18 and TRBJ2-5 provide the parts outside the CDR3, is NAGVMQNPRHLVRRRGQEARLRCSPMKGHSHVYWYRQLPEEGLKFMVYLQKENIIDESGMPKERFSAEFPKEGPSILRIQQVVRGDSAAYFCASSPPNSQETQYFGPGTRLLVL.

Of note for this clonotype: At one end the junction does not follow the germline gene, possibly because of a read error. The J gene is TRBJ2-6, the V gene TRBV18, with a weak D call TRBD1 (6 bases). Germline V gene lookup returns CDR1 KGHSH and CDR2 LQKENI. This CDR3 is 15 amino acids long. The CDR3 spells CASSPETGGANVLTF. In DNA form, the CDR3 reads TGCGCCAGCTCACCAGAGACAGGTGGGGCCAACGTCCTGACTTTC. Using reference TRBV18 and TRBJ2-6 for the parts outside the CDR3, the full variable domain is NAGVMQNPRHLVRRRGQEARLRCSPMKGHSHVYWYRQLPEEGLKFMVYLQKENIIDESGMPKERFSAEFPKEGPSILRIQQVVRGDSAAYFCASSPETGGANVLTFGAGSRLTVL.

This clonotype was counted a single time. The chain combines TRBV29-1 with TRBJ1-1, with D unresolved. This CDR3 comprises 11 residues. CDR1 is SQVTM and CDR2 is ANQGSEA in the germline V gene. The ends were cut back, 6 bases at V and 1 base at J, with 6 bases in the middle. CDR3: CSVEWNTEAFF. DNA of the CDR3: TGCAGCGTCGAATGGAACACTGAAGCTTTCTTT.

The CDR3 protein is CATSVDRGAYEQYF. DNA for the CDR3: TGTGCCACCAGCGTCGACAGGGGGGCGTACGAGCAGTACTTC. This sequence joins TRBV15 and TRBJ2-7; 9 nucleotides align to TRBD1. The length of the CDR3 is 14 residues. Germline lookup yields CDR1 LNHNV and CDR2 YYDKDF (reference sequence). Trimming at V came to 5 bases and at J to 4 bases, leaving 6 bases not matched to a gene.

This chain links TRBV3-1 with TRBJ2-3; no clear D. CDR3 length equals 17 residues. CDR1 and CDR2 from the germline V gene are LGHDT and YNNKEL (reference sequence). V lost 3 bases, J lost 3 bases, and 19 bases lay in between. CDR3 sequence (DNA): TGTGCCAGCAGCCAGGACCTCTCGGGCCTTAAAACAGATACGCAGTATTTT. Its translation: CASSQDLSGLKTDTQYF.

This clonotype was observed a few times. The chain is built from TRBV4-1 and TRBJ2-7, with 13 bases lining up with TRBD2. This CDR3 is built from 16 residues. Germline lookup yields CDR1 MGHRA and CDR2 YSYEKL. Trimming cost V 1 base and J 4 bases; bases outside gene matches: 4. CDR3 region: CASSQGTSGSNYEQYF. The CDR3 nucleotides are TGCGCCAGCAGCCAAGGGACTAGCGGGAGTAATTACGAGCAGTACTTC.